The 9 T cell receptor beta chains reported below all come from one sample, sequenced in a study of T cells expressing NK-cell markers. TCRdb re-analyzed the 5' RACE reads; it lists each CDR3 protein once, without DNA. Its table records roughly 390,000 distinct CDR3 sequences. Sequencing input: blood T cells: a sorted CD56 or NKG2C T cell subset, CD4+ or CD8+ T cells, or bulk PBMC T cells (not recorded which). The receptors come from a man aged 18-70 years in good health.

The gene calls are TRBV19 and TRBJ1-6. The CDR3 covers 15 residues. Germline V gene sequence: CDR1 LNHDA, CDR2 SQIVND (reference sequence). CDR3 residues: CASSPQATRNSPLHF.

The chain joins TRBV6-5 to TRBJ2-7; TCRdb gives TRBD2 as the D gene, but with no DNA this cannot be confirmed. CDR1 is MNHEY and CDR2 is SVGAGI in the germline V gene. CDR3 size: 14 residues. The CDR3 protein is CASSSTLPPFKQYF.

V is TRBV13 and J is TRBJ2-3; TCRdb gives TRBD1 as the D gene, but with no DNA this cannot be confirmed. This CDR3 has 17 residues. CDR1 is PRHDT and CDR2 is FYEKMQ in the germline V gene (reference sequence). The CDR3 reads CASSLIGDMNPTDTQYF. Looking up the rest from reference TRBV13 and TRBJ2-3 gives the full variable domain: AAGVIQSPRHLIKEKRETATLKCYPIPRHDTVYWYQQGPGQDPQFLISFYEKMQSDKGSIPDRFSAQQFSDYHSELNMSSLELGDSALYFCASSLIGDMNPTDTQYFGPGTRLTVL.

The V and J genes are TRBV3-1 and TRBJ1-4; TCRdb's D call of TRBD1 is untestable without DNA. The CDR3 sequence is 15 residues long. From germline, CDR1 is LGHDT and CDR2 YNNKEL (reference sequence). CDR3: CASRPTGGKNEKLFF.

The genes are TRBV11-1 and TRBJ1-2; the TCRdb call, TRBD1, lacks DNA for checking. Germline V CDR1 and CDR2: SGHAT, FQDESV (reference sequence). There are 18 residues in the CDR3. CDR3 protein: CASSLGRDRGDWGYGYTF.

This chain joins TRBV6-1 and TRBJ2-4; TCRdb picks TRBD1, but there is no DNA to check that call. The germline CDR1 and CDR2 sequences are MNHNS and SASEGT. This CDR3 has 14 amino acids. The CDR3 loop is CASKNSRQGNIQYF.

J is TRBJ2-1 and V is TRBV5-1; TCRdb names TRBD2, which stays unverified in the absence of DNA. Germline CDR1 and CDR2: SGHRS and YFSETQ. The CDR3 length is 18 residues. CDR3 protein: CASSLALAGGSSYNEQFF.

The CDR3 sequence: CASSPNGQWVHEQYF. V usage is TRBV6-1 and J usage is TRBJ2-7; lacking DNA, the TRBD1 call made by TCRdb goes unchecked. Per the germline V gene, CDR1 is MNHNS and CDR2 is SASEGT. There are 15 residues in the CDR3.

The chain uses TRBV5-1 and TRBJ1-3. Germline V gene lookup returns CDR1 SGHRS and CDR2 YFSETQ. The CDR3 spans 14 residues. CDR3 residues: CASRIQGSGNTIYF.